This TCR beta chain was sequenced in a study of regulatory T cells in long-lasting Graves disease. Study outcomes and limitations: Segments TRBV28, TRBJ1-2 and TRBJ2-5 showed preferential usage in persistent disease.

This clonotype was seen many times. Its antigen is not known. In building TCR beta libraries, iRepertoire HTBI primers were used together with Arm-PCR of CDR3 regions. TCRdb passed the multiplex PCR reads through MiXCR, listing each CDR3 protein once. The repertoire holds 410,000 or so distinct CDR3 sequences, with approximately 15% as singletons. CDR1 is MDHEN, CDR2 SYDVKM, per germline. The CDR3 is 13 amino acids. V shed 7 bases and J shed 6 bases, with 13 bases lying between them. Time point of the sample: newly diagnosed GD, antithyroid drugs for less than 3 months. PBMCs were the source of the RNA used for TCR sequencing. The same sample was also used in a study of T cells in Graves' hyperthyroidism and ophthalmopathy.

The sequence derives from a young woman with Graves disease. This chain uses TRBV28 with TRBJ1-5; D perhaps matches TRBD1 (6 bases). Sequenced here: peripheral blood mononuclear cells (PBMCs), sampled at new diagnosis, from a patient treated with antithyroid drugs. The CDR3: CASIPGAAQPQHF. The CDR3 DNA reads TGTGCCAGCATACCAGGGGCGGCTCAGCCCCAGCATTTT.